The next 32 T cell receptor beta chains were all read from a single sample in a study of radiotherapy plus CTLA-4 blockade in lung cancer. Measured with immunoSEQ multiplex PCR; TCRdb has only the in-frame clones, and not every one. The sample yields 75,000 or so clones, roughly 78% seen once. This specimen was peripheral blood, taken from a patient treated with radiotherapy plus ipilimumab. These receptors came from a human donor with non-small cell lung cancer who had a complete response to radiotherapy plus ipilimumab.

This clone has a single count. The J gene is TRBJ2-1, the V gene TRBV29-1; D not certain. The V and J ends lost 7 bases and 0 bases respectively, with 4 bases between them. The CDR3 has 11 residues. From germline, CDR1 is SQVTM and CDR2 ANQGSEA. The CDR3 nucleotides read TGCAGCGGCCGCTCCTACAATGAGCAGTTCTTC. It is translated as CSGRSYNEQFF.

The chain couples TRBV5-4 to TRBJ1-2; D uncertain. The germline CDR1 and CDR2 sequences are SGHNT and YYREEE (reference sequence). Trimming cost V 0 bases and J 1 base, with 10 bases left between them. This CDR3 has 15 amino acids. CDR3 protein: CASSLGGSFNYGYTF. CDR3 nucleotide sequence: TGTGCCAGCAGCTTGGGAGGGTCATTTAACTATGGCTACACCTTC.

The chain couples TRBV2 to TRBJ1-1; maybe TRBD1 (5 bases). Germline CDR1 is SNHLY and CDR2 is FYNNEI. The germline V and J ends were trimmed by 3 bases and 1 base, with 18 bases remaining between them. This CDR3 is 17 amino acids long. The CDR3 loop is CASSDKDTLRWNTEAFF. DNA of the CDR3: TGTGCCAGCAGTGACAAGGACACCCTTAGATGGAACACTGAAGCTTTCTTT.

This chain joins TRBV7-9 and TRBJ2-1; D possibly corresponds to TRBD1 (6 bases). The CDR3 runs 14 residues. Germline lookup yields CDR1 SEHNR and CDR2 FQNEAQ (reference sequence). Trimming cost V 10 bases and J 3 bases, with 16 bases left between them. The CDR3: CAIYREISYNEQFF. The CDR3 bases are TGTGCCATCTACAGGGAGATCAGCTACAATGAGCAGTTCTTC.

By share of the sample, this clone is medium-sized. The chain employs TRBV4-3 and TRBJ2-7, with 8 bases matching TRBD2. J gave up 0 bases and V 1 base, and 5 bases lay outside the gene matches. Germline CDR1 and CDR2: LGHNA and YSLEER. The CDR3 spans 16 residues. CDR3: CASSQAESGSSYEQYF. In DNA form, the CDR3 reads TGCGCCAGCAGCCAAGCGGAAAGCGGGAGCTCCTACGAGCAGTACTTC.

This rearrangement joins TRBV11-3 to TRBJ1-4; 7 bases map to TRBD1. The CDR3 covers 14 residues. CDR1 is SGHNT and CDR2 is YENEEA in the germline V gene. The trim removed 5 bases at V and 5 bases at J, leaving 5 bases unmatched. In DNA form, the CDR3 reads TGTGCCAGCAGCAGACAGGGCCCAAATGAAAAACTGTTTTTT. Translated, it gives CASSRQGPNEKLFF.

Regarding this clone: The identical CDR3 is also encoded by other nucleotide sequences in the sample. The V gene is TRBV30, the J gene TRBJ1-2; TRBD1 agrees at 8 bases. CDR3 length equals 13 residues. V lost 2 bases, J lost 4 bases, and 3 bases stayed unmatched. Per the germline V gene, CDR1 is GTSNPN and CDR2 is SVGIG (reference sequence). CDR3 DNA sequence: TGTGCCTGGAGTCGGGACAGGCCCTATGGCTACACCTTC. Protein: CAWSRDRPYGYTF.

This clone was detected a few times. J is TRBJ1-2 and V is TRBV12-5; D gene unclear. Germline V CDR1 and CDR2: LGHNT, FRNRAP. Trimming cost V 2 bases and J 4 bases, with 8 bases left between them. The CDR3 runs to 13 residues. The CDR3 DNA follows: TGTGCTAGTGGTTTGTCTGCCCCCTATGGCTACACCTTC. It codes for CASGLSAPYGYTF.

This rearrangement joins TRBV9 to TRBJ1-6; D perhaps matches TRBD1 (6 bases). Germline CDR1 reads SGDLS; CDR2 reads YYNGEE. Trimming removed 1 base at V and 8 bases at J, with 10 bases between. There are 14 residues in the CDR3. The CDR3 region is CASSVWGADSPLHF. DNA for the CDR3: TGTGCCAGCAGCGTATGGGGGGCGGATTCACCCCTCCACTTT.

V gene TRBV5-6 combines with J gene TRBJ1-2, with a possible D match to TRBD1 (6 bases). Trimming removed 3 bases at V and 8 bases at J, with 14 bases between. The CDR3 has 13 amino acids. Germline V gives CDR1 SGHDT, CDR2 YYEEEE. Written as DNA, the CDR3 is TGTGCCAGCAGCTGGGACACGACAGAGGGCTACACCTTC. The encoded protein is CASSWDTTEGYTF.

The chain employs TRBV2 and TRBJ2-5, with 8 bases lining up with TRBD1. V was pared by 9 bases and J by 2 bases, with 5 bases of the junction left unmatched. The V gene's germline CDR1 is SNHLY and CDR2 FYNNEI. This CDR3 contains 13 residues. CDR3 DNA sequence: TGTGCCAGAGGGGGACAGGTTCAAGAGACCCAGTACTTC. It codes for CARGGQVQETQYF.

The chain links TRBV11-2 to TRBJ1-1, with D possibly TRBD1 on 6 matching bases. From germline, CDR1 is SGHAT and CDR2 FQNNGV. The V gene lost 5 bases and the J gene lost 4 bases, with 11 bases spanning the gap. The CDR3 loop spans 13 amino acids. CDR3: CASSINRATEAFF. The CDR3 DNA reads as TGTGCCAGCAGCATCAACAGGGCCACTGAAGCTTTCTTT.

CDR3 amino acids: CASILRGPKNIQYF. In nucleotides, the CDR3 is TGTGCCAGCATTCTCAGGGGGCCCAAAAACATTCAGTACTTC. The gene calls are TRBV11-2 and TRBJ2-4, with TRBD1 matching over 8 bases. The CDR3 sequence is 14 residues long. With V trimmed by 7 bases and J by 2 bases, 4 bases remained unmatched. CDR1 and CDR2 (germline): SGHAT, FQNNGV. Filled out from reference TRBV11-2 and TRBJ2-4, the complete variable domain reads EAGVAQSPRYKIIEKRQSVAFWCNPISGHATLYWYQQILGQGPKLLIQFQNNGVVDDSQLPKDRFSAERLKGVDSTLKIQPAKLEDSAVYLCASILRGPKNIQYFGAGTRLSVL.

This clone came up once. The chain is built from TRBV18 and TRBJ2-3; D is ambiguous. The CDR3 spans 16 residues. Looked up from germline, CDR1 is KGHSH and CDR2 is LQKENI. Trimming took off 3 bases at V and 0 bases at J, with 13 bases between the two ends. The CDR3: CASSPSGSSSTDTQYF. The CDR3 region has the DNA TGTGCCAGCTCACCCTCTGGCAGCTCTAGCACAGATACGCAGTATTTT.

V gene TRBV11-3 combines with J gene TRBJ2-5; 9 nucleotides align to TRBD1. Germline V gene data show CDR1 as SGHNT and CDR2 as YENEEA. The CDR3 consists of 15 residues. V dropped 6 bases and J dropped 4; count of bases not matched to a gene: 9. The CDR3 DNA follows: TGTGCCAGCAGTTTGGGACAGGGAGTGGGAGAGACCCAGTACTTC. Translating gives CASSLGQGVGETQYF.

The rearrangement uses TRBV9 and TRBJ2-1, with 8 bases fitting TRBD2. V was pared by 4 bases and J by 0 bases, with 6 bases of the junction left unmatched. Germline CDR1 SGDLS, CDR2 YYNGEE. This CDR3 region has 16 residues. The DNA of the CDR3 is TGTGCCAGCAGCCCCCTCCGGGGGGGCTCCTACAATGAGCAGTTCTTC. Its translation is CASSPLRGGSYNEQFF.

The gene calls are TRBV5-1 and TRBJ2-1; weak D call: TRBD1 (5 bases). CDR3 length: 15 residues. Trimming pared 0 bases from V and 9 bases from J, leaving 16 bases between. Germline V gene data show CDR1 as SGHRS and CDR2 as YFSETQ. Written as DNA, the CDR3 is TGCGCCAGCAGCTTGGATCCAGACAGCGATTTTGAGCAGTTCTTC. Its protein product is CASSLDPDSDFEQFF. The full variable domain, with the rest looked up from reference TRBV5-1 and TRBJ2-1, is KAGVTQTPRYLIKTRGQQVTLSCSPISGHRSVSWYQQTPGQGLQFLFEYFSETQRNKGNFPGRFSGRQFSNSRSEMNVSTLELGDSALYLCASSLDPDSDFEQFFGPGTRLTVL.

The chain uses TRBV5-1 and TRBJ2-5; D is unclear. Per the germline V gene, CDR1 is SGHRS and CDR2 is YFSETQ. The CDR3 spans 13 residues. Between the trimmed V and J ends, which lost 0 bases and 5 bases, there was a span of 8 bases. The CDR3 coding sequence is TGCGCCAGCAGCTTGGCCCCTGGGGAGACCCAGTACTTC. Translated: CASSLAPGETQYF.

The chain links TRBV6-5 to TRBJ2-1; D is unclear. V was shortened by 5 bases and J by 2 bases, with 4 bases between the two germline ends. Germline CDR1 is MNHEY and CDR2 is SVGAGI. The CDR3 runs to 12 residues. The CDR3 region has the DNA TGTGCCAGCAGTGGGGCCTACAATGAGCAGTTCTTC. This gives the protein CASSGAYNEQFF.

The rearrangement uses TRBV28 and TRBJ1-1; D remains ambiguous. The CDR3 extends over 12 amino acids. Germline CDR1 MDHEN, CDR2 SYDVKM. With 6 bases removed from V and 4 bases from J, the gap between germline ends came to 9 bases. The CDR3 region is CASRLGSTEAFF. CDR3 sequence (DNA): TGTGCCAGCAGGTTGGGGAGCACTGAAGCTTTCTTT.

The rearrangement links TRBV7-2 to TRBJ2-1; 7 bases agree with TRBD2. The CDR3 contains 14 residues. J gave up 7 bases and V 3 bases, and 6 bases lay outside the gene matches. The germline V gene encodes CDR1 SGHTA and CDR2 FQGNSA. CDR3 nucleotide sequence: TGTGCCAGCAGCTTCTCCCGGGAGGAAAATGAGCAGTTCTTC. Residues: CASSFSREENEQFF.

The rearrangement joins TRBV7-2 to TRBJ1-6, with 7 bases fitting TRBD1. The CDR3 sequence is 14 residues long. The junction had 4 bases not matched to a gene; V was cut back by 4 bases and J by 7 bases. Germline CDR1 reads SGHTA; CDR2 reads FQGNSA. The CDR3 is CASSSGTENSPLHF. The CDR3 nucleotides read TGTGCCAGCAGCTCCGGGACAGAGAATTCACCCCTCCACTTT.

Notes on this clone: Relative to the germline gene, one junction end is altered; a read error may explain this. V usage is TRBV7-7 and J usage is TRBJ2-5, with no clear D. CDR3 size: 15 residues. The germline V gene has CDR1 SSHAT and CDR2 FNYEAQ (reference sequence). CDR3 nucleotide sequence: TGTGCTAGCAGCTCTACAGAGACGTTGCAAGAGACCCAGTACTTC. Protein product: CASSSTETLQETQYF. The complete variable domain, with remaining parts taken from reference TRBV7-7 and TRBJ2-5, reads GAGVSQSPRYKVTKRGQDVTLRCDPISSHATLYWYQQALGQGPEFLTYFNYEAQPDKSGLPSDRFSAERPEGSISTLTIQRTEQRDSAMYRCASSSTETLQETQYFGPGTRLLVL.

The rearrangement links TRBV11-2 to TRBJ2-1; the D gene is possibly TRBD2 (5 bases). CDR1 is SGHAT and CDR2 is FQNNGV in the germline V gene. Trimming took 4 bases from V and 1 from J, leaving 8 bases between them. The CDR3 is 14 amino acids. In DNA form, the CDR3 reads TGTGCCAGCAGCTCGAGGGCGTCCTACAATGAGCAGTTCTTC. Its translation is CASSSRASYNEQFF.

The chain links TRBV6-1 to TRBJ1-6; no firm D call. Germline CDR1 MNHNS, CDR2 SASEGT. The CDR3 covers 15 residues. Deletions cut 3 bases from V and 1 base from J, with 7 bases between. The CDR3 DNA reads as TGTGCCAGCAGTGACTGGGCATCCTATAATTCACCCCTCCACTTT. This codes for CASSDWASYNSPLHF.

On this clone itself: One end of the junction fails to match germline, which may point to a read error. This rearrangement joins TRBV7-7 to TRBJ1-5, with TRBD1 identical over 8 bases. The CDR3 contains 20 residues. Germline V gene sequence: CDR1 SSHAT, CDR2 FNYEAQ (reference sequence). Here the CDR3 DNA reads TGTGCTAGCAGCTTAGATCTGCGGTGGACAGGGAGGTTGGGGGATCAGCCCCAGCATTTT. Translation: CASSLDLRWTGRLGDQPQHF.

The rearrangement uses TRBV4-3 and TRBJ2-2; the D is unclear. This CDR3 is built from 16 residues. CDR1 is LGHNA, CDR2 YSLEER, per germline. V lost 2 bases and J lost 1, with 11 bases in between. The CDR3 DNA sequence: TGCGCCAGCAGCCAATGGATTTCGGGGAACACCGGGGAGCTGTTTTTT. It encodes CASSQWISGNTGELFF.

This clone was seen more than once but under ten times. V is TRBV7-2 and J is TRBJ2-1, with no clear D. V shed 3 bases and J shed 4 bases, with 7 bases lying between them. The germline CDR1 and CDR2 sequences are SGHTA and FQGNSA. This CDR3 region has 13 residues. CDR3: CASSLAAYNEQFF. The CDR3 bases are TGTGCCAGCAGCTTGGCCGCGTACAATGAGCAGTTCTTC.

This clone was seen once. The chain links TRBV10-3 to TRBJ1-1; 9 nucleotides align to TRBD1. Trimming cost V 6 bases and J 6 bases; bases outside gene matches: 5. Germline V gives CDR1 ENHRY, CDR2 SYGVKD. The CDR3 sequence is 13 residues long. The CDR3 here is CAIRDRGMAEAFF. In nucleotides, the CDR3 is TGTGCCATCAGAGACAGGGGGATGGCTGAAGCTTTCTTT.

The chain recombines TRBV5-1 with TRBJ2-3; 10 bases match TRBD2. The length of the CDR3 is 15 residues. Trimming took 4 bases from V and 3 from J; bases not matched to a gene: 5. Germline values: CDR1 SGHRS, CDR2 YFSETQ. CDR3 amino acids: CASSTGTSVTDTQYF. The CDR3 DNA is TGCGCCAGCAGCACCGGGACTAGCGTTACAGATACGCAGTATTTT.

The genes are TRBV7-6 and TRBJ2-2, with D unclear. V lost 0 bases to trimming and J lost 5 bases, with 7 bases between them. The CDR3 consists of 14 residues. Germline loops: CDR1 SGHVS, CDR2 FNYEAQ. Here the CDR3 reads CASSLAVTTGELFF. In DNA form, the CDR3 reads TGTGCCAGCAGCTTAGCGGTCACTACCGGGGAGCTGTTTTTT.

There are a few counts of this clone. This chain uses TRBV19 with TRBJ1-2, with D perhaps TRBD1 (5 bases). Germline CDR1 is LNHDA and CDR2 is SQIVND (reference sequence). Deletions cut 7 bases from V and 6 bases from J, with 21 bases between. This CDR3 comprises 15 residues. CDR3 DNA sequence: TGTGCCAGTAATCCCCTCTGGCAGGGCGGCGATGGCTACACCTTC. It codes for CASNPLWQGGDGYTF.